The subject of this entry is one T cell receptor (beta chain). The record originates from a study of shared clonotypes between healthy human individuals. Whole-study context: Each donor contributed plates that comprised three CD4 naive, three CD4 memory, two CD8 naive and one CD8 memory.

This CDR3 has 15 amino acids. The V segment lost 2 bases and the J segment 3 bases; nucleotides outside the gene matches: 7. Looked up from germline, CDR1 is MDHEN and CDR2 is SYDVKM. The data were produced by immunoSEQ multiplex PCR, yet TCRdb's version contains in-frame clones alone and is incomplete. This table has 550,000 to 650,000 clones, 96% appearing once. Terminally differentiated effector memory CD45RA+ cells were excluded from the naive CD8 cells, which were CD45RO-negative and positively selected for CCR7. V and J are TRBV28 and TRBJ2-7; 7 nucleotides line up with TRBD2. The sequencing input was naive CD8+ T cells sorted from blood. This TCR was recovered from a woman younger than 45 in good health. The CDR3 bases are TGTGCCAGCAGTTTAGGAGGCGGGGGTGGCTACGAGCAGTACTTC. It encodes CASSLGGGGGYEQYF.